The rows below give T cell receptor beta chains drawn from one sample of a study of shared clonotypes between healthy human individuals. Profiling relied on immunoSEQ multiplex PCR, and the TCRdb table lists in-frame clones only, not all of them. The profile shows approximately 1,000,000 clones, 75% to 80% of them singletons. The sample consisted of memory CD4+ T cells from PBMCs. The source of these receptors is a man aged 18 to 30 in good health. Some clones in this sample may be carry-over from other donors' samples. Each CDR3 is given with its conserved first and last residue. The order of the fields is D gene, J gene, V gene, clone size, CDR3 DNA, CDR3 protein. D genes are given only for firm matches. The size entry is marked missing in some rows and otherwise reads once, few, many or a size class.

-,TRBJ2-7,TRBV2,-,TGTGCCAGCAGTGGGGGTCTCTCCTACGAGCAGTACTTC,CASSGGLSYEQYF
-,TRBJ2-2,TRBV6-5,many,TGTGCCAGCAGCCTGAGAGGTGTGGGCGCCGGGGAGCTGTTTTTT,CASSLRGVGAGELFF
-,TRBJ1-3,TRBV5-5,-,TGTGCCAGCAGCTTGGATCCCGGGCCTGGAAACACCATATATTTT,CASSLDPGPGNTIYF
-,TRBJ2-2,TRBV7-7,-,TGTGCCAGCAGCTTCAACGGGCCGGACACCGGGGAGCTGTTTTTT,CASSFNGPDTGELFF
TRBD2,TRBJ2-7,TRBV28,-,TGTGCCAGCAGTTCCCGGGACTATTTGTCCTACGAGCAGTACTTC,CASSSRDYLSYEQYF
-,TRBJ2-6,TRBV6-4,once,TGTGCCAGCAGTGAGTGGCATGGTGGCTCTGGGGCCAACGTCCTGACTTTC,CASSEWHGGSGANVLTF
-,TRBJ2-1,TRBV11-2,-,TGTGCCAGCAGCTTGGTCCTCGGCAATGAGCAGTTCTTC,CASSLVLGNEQFF
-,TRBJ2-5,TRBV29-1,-,TGCAGCGTTGAGGATGACGAGAGGGAGGAGACCCAGTACTTC,CSVEDDEREETQYF
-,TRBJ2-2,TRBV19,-,TGTGCCACCAACCGGGACATAGGCACCGGGGAGCTGTTTTTT,CATNRDIGTGELFF
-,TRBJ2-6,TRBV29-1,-,TGCAGCGTTCCAGGGGAATCTGGGGCCAACGTCCTGACTTTC,CSVPGESGANVLTF
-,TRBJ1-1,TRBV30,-,TGTGCCTGGAGCGGATCCGGCACTGAAGCTTTCTTT,CAWSGSGTEAFF
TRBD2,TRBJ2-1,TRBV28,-,TGTGCCAGCAGTTTTGGGGGGGGATCCTCCTACAATGAGCAGTTCTTC,CASSFGGGSSYNEQFF
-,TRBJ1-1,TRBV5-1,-,TGCGCCAGCAGCTTTGTCGCGGGAAACACTGAAGCTTTCTTT,CASSFVAGNTEAFF
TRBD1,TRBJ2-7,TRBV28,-,TGTGCCAGCAGTTTTACCGGGACAGGGAGATTATACGAGCAGTACTTC,CASSFTGTGRLYEQYF
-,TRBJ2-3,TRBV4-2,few,TGTGCCAGCAGCCCCCGAAGCCCTTCAGATACGCAGTATTTT,CASSPRSPSDTQYF
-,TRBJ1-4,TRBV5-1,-,TGCGCCAGCAGCTTGGACGCCGGGACTAATGAAAAACTGTTTTTT,CASSLDAGTNEKLFF
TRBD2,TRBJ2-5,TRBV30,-,TGTGCCTGGAGTACGGGGGGACAAGAGACCCAGTACTTC,CAWSTGGQETQYF
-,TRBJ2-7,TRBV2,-,TGTGCCAGCAGTGAACAAATCGCATACGAGCAGTACTTC,CASSEQIAYEQYF
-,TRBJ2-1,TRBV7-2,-,TGTGCCAGCAGCTTAGTTCCGCAGGCGGGGAATGAGCAGTTCTTC,CASSLVPQAGNEQFF
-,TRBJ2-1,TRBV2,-,TGTGCCAGCAGTGAAGCCCGGGCCCTTGACTACAATGAGCAGTTCTTC,CASSEARALDYNEQFF
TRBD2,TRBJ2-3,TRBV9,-,TGTGCCAGCAGCGTAGGGCTAGCGGGCACAGATACGCAGTATTTT,CASSVGLAGTDTQYF
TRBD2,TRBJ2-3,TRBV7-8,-,TGTGCCATCCGCGGGACTAGCGGGAGGGAGCAGCCAGATACGCAGTATTTT,CAIRGTSGREQPDTQYF
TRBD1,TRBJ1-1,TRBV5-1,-,TGCGCCAGCAGCTTGGAGGCAGGGGGTATGAACACTGAAGCTTTCTTT,CASSLEAGGMNTEAFF
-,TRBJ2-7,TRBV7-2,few,TGTGCCAGCAGCTTAGATGGCCCAGGGAGTCCCTACGAGCAGTACTTC,CASSLDGPGSPYEQYF
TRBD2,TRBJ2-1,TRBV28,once,TGTGCCAGCAGCCCCGCGGGGGGCGGGAGGGCCGGTGAGCAGTTCTTC,CASSPAGGGRAGEQFF
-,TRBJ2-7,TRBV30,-,TGTGCCTGGGCAGACTACGAGCAGTACTTC,CAWADYEQYF
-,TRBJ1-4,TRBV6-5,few,TGTGCCAGCAGTTACTCGTGGCAGTTGACTAATGAAAAACTGTTTTTT,CASSYSWQLTNEKLFF
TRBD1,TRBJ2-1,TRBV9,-,TGTGCCAGCAGCGGGGACAGGGGGTATAGTGGCTCCTACAATGAGCAGTTCTTC,CASSGDRGYSGSYNEQFF
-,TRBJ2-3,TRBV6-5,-,TGTGCCAGCAGTAGATACGCCCTAGATACGCAGTATTTT,CASSRYALDTQYF
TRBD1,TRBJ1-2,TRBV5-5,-,TGTGCCAGCAGCCGTCTCGGACAGGGGGCGGTTGGCTACACCTTC,CASSRLGQGAVGYTF
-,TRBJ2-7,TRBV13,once,TGTGCCAGCAGCTTGGGAGCACAGAGACACTACGAGCAGTACTTC,CASSLGAQRHYEQYF
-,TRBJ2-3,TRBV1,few,TGCACCAGCAGCCAAGATTCGGGCGGGAGGTGCGTAGCAGATACGCAGTATTTT,CTSSQDSGGRCVADTQYF
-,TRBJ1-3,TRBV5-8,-,TGTGCCAGCAGCTTAAGGAACACCATATATTTT,CASSLRNTIYF
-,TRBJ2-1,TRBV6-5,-,TGTGCCAGCAGTTACGTGACCACGTCGTCCTACAATGAGCAGTTCTTC,CASSYVTTSSYNEQFF
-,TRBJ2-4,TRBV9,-,TGTGCCAGCAGCAGGGGTTTGGAAGCCAAAAACATTCAGTACTTC,CASSRGLEAKNIQYF
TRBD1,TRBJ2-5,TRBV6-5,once,TGTGCCAGCAGTACTTCCCGGACAGGCAGAGAGACCCAGTACTTC,CASSTSRTGRETQYF
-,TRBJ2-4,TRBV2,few,TGTGCCAGCAGTGAAGGGGGGTTCAGCATTCAGTACTTC,CASSEGGFSIQYF
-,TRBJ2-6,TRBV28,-,TGTGCCAGCAGCATAGCAGGGGCTGGGGCCAACGTCCTGACTTTC,CASSIAGAGANVLTF
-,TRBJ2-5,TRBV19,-,TGTGCCAGTCGAAGGGACCCCACTAAATTAAAGACCCAGTACTTC,CASRRDPTKLKTQYF
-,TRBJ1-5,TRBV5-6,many,TGTGCCAGCAGCTTTTGGGGCAGGAGCAATCAGCCCCAGCATTTT,CASSFWGRSNQPQHF
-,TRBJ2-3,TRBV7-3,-,TGTGCCAGCAGTAAGATATCCGGAGCCACAGATACGCAGTATTTT,CASSKISGATDTQYF
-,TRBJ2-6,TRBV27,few,TGTGCCAGCAGTTTCCTCGCATCTGGGGCCAACGTCCTGACTTTC,CASSFLASGANVLTF
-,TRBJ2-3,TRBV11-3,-,TGTGCCAGCAGCCCAAGTTGGCCAGATACGCAGTATTTT,CASSPSWPDTQYF
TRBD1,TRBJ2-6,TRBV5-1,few,TGCGCCAGCAGCTTGCAGGGGGCGGCAGGGGCCAACGTCCTGACTTTC,CASSLQGAAGANVLTF
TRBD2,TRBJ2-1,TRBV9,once,TGTGCCAGCAGCGTAGGTTTAGCGGGAGGCCATGAGCAGTTCTTC,CASSVGLAGGHEQFF
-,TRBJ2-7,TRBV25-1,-,TGTGCCAGCAGTGAAAGGGCGACCTCCGGTAAACAGTACTTC,CASSERATSGKQYF
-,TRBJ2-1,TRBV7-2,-,TGTGCCAGCAGCTTAGCGGGAAGACGCAATGAGCAGTTCTTC,CASSLAGRRNEQFF
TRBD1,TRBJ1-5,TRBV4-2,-,TGTGCCAGCAGCCAAGTAATGGGACAGGGTGTAGGCTATCAGCCCCAGCATTTT,CASSQVMGQGVGYQPQHF
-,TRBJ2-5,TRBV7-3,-,TGTGCCAGCAGCTTAGGGTACCATGAGGGGGAGACCCAGTACTTC,CASSLGYHEGETQYF
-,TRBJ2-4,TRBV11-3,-,TGTGCCAGCAGCTTAGGAAGAGGGGGTGACATTCAGTACTTC,CASSLGRGGDIQYF
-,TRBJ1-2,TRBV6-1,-,TGTGCCAGCAGTGGGGCGCGGAGGGACTATGGCTACACCTTC,CASSGARRDYGYTF
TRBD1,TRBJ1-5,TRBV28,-,TGTGCCAGCAGTTTCAGACAGGGGAGGGGCAATCAGCCCCAGCATTTT,CASSFRQGRGNQPQHF